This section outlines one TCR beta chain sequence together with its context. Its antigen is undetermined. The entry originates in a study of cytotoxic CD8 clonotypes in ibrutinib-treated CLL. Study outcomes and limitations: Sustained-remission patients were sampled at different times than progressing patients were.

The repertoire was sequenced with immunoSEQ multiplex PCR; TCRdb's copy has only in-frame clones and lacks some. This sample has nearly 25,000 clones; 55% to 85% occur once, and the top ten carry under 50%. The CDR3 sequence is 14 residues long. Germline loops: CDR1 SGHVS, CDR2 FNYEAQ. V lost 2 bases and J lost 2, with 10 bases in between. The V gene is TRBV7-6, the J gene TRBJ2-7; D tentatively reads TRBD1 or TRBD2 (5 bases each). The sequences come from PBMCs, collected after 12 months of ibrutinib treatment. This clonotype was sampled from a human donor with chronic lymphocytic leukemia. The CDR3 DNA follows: TGTGCCAGCAGCTTATACGAGGGGACCTACGAGCAGTACTTC. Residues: CASSLYEGTYEQYF. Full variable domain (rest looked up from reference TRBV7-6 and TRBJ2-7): GAGVSQSPRYKVTKRGQDVALRCDPISGHVSLYWYRQALGQGPEFLTYFNYEAQQDKSGLPNDRFSAERPEGSISTLTIQRTEQRDSAMYRCASSLYEGTYEQYFGPGTRLTVT.